The 32 T cell receptor beta chains given below trace back to one sample, sequenced in a study of cytomegalovirus exposure and HLA in healthy donors. Both 60 Vbeta primers and 13 Jbeta primers went into the PCR. Clones were read by immunoSEQ multiplex PCR, and TCRdb kept only the in-frame ones, dropping some. The sample has approximately 150,000 clones; around 76% are singletons. The source material was PBMCs. All receptors come from a woman in her thirties or forties in good health and CMV-seronegative.

CDR3 loop: CASSSGQNYGYTF. DNA of the CDR3: TGTGCCAGCAGCTCAGGGCAAAACTATGGCTACACCTTC. The chain couples TRBV11-3 to TRBJ1-2; D may be TRBD1 (5 bases). The CDR3 covers 13 residues. The germline V gene encodes CDR1 SGHNT and CDR2 YENEEA. Trimming left V 4 bases short and J 2 bases short, with 8 bases between. The variable domain in full, with the rest retrieved from reference TRBV11-3 and TRBJ1-2, is EAGVVQSPRYKIIEKKQPVAFWCNPISGHNTLYWYLQNLGQGPELLIRYENEEAVDDSQLPKDRFSAERLKGVDSTLKIQPAELGDSAVYLCASSSGQNYGYTFGSGTRLTVV.

This chain uses TRBV2 with TRBJ2-1; maybe TRBD2 (6 bases). Trimming stripped 0 bases from V and 9 bases from J, with 12 bases between. Looked up from germline, CDR1 is SNHLY and CDR2 is FYNNEI. CDR3 length equals 14 residues. CDR3 in DNA: TGTGCCAGCAGTGAAGCGCGAGTGGGAGGTGAGCAGTTCTTC. Protein product: CASSEARVGGEQFF.

V is TRBV7-6 and J is TRBJ2-5; 7 positions match TRBD2. Per germline, CDR1 SGHVS and CDR2 FNYEAQ. The ends lost 5 bases at V and 1 base at J; junction bases unmatched: 13. The CDR3 has 17 amino acids. The CDR3 DNA sequence: TGTGCCAGCAGCGGTCCAACGGGACTAACCTTCCAAGAGACCCAGTACTTC. It yields the protein CASSGPTGLTFQETQYF.

Concerning this clone itself: Mismatch with germline at one junction end may stem from a read error. The chain links TRBV7-7 to TRBJ2-1; TRBD2 matches 8 bases. The V gene's germline CDR1 is SSHAT and CDR2 FNYEAQ (reference sequence). The CDR3 is 14 residues long. The CDR3 region is CASSSEREHSEQFF. In DNA form, the CDR3 reads TGTGCTAGCAGCTCCGAGCGGGAGCACAGCGAGCAGTTCTTC.

This clone has only a few counts. The V gene is TRBV6-1, the J gene TRBJ2-3, with 7 bases that match TRBD2. The junction had 8 bases not matched to a gene; V was cut back by 7 bases and J by 4 bases. From germline, CDR1 is MNHNS and CDR2 SASEGT. This CDR3 is 14 amino acids long. The CDR3 reads CASTGGGSADTQYF. The CDR3 DNA follows: TGTGCCAGCACCGGGGGAGGGAGCGCAGATACGCAGTATTTT.

V and J are TRBV7-2 and TRBJ2-3; unclear D gene. V lost 5 bases and J 5 bases, leaving 8 bases between the germline ends. The CDR3 has 12 residues. Germline CDR1 is SGHTA and CDR2 is FQGNSA. CDR3 in amino acids: CASSAYIDTQYF. For the CDR3, the DNA is TGTGCCAGCAGCGCGTATATAGATACGCAGTATTTT.

V and J are TRBV5-1 and TRBJ2-1; TRBD2 matches at 10 bases. CDR1 SGHRS and CDR2 YFSETQ come from the germline V gene. V dropped 4 bases and J dropped 5; count of bases not matched to a gene: 3. This CDR3 region has 14 residues. In DNA form, the CDR3 reads TGCGCCAGCAGCCCCGGACTAGCGGACAATGAGCAGTTCTTC. It yields the protein CASSPGLADNEQFF.

CDR3 DNA sequence: TGTGCCTGGAGTCCAACCCCTTGGTTAGCGGGAGATTGGACCCAGTACTTC. Translating gives CAWSPTPWLAGDWTQYF. This chain joins TRBV30 and TRBJ2-5; 9 bases fit TRBD2. The CDR3 extends over 17 amino acids. Germline values: CDR1 GTSNPN, CDR2 SVGIG (reference sequence). Trimming at V came to 2 bases and at J to 7 bases, leaving 17 bases not matched to a gene.

This rearrangement joins TRBV30 to TRBJ2-1; 11 positions agree with TRBD2. This CDR3 has 21 residues. The germline V gene has CDR1 GTSNPN and CDR2 SVGIG (reference sequence). J gave up 1 base and V 1 base, and 18 bases lay outside the gene matches. The CDR3 spells CAWSGGLPGLAGGLSYNEQFF. The CDR3 nucleotides read TGTGCCTGGAGTGGAGGCCTCCCAGGACTAGCGGGCGGGTTGTCCTACAATGAGCAGTTCTTC.

The V and J genes are TRBV11-3 and TRBJ2-1; 11 bases are a match to TRBD2. CDR1 and CDR2 (germline): SGHNT, YENEEA. The CDR3 is 19 amino acids. With V trimmed by 2 bases and J by 4 bases, 13 bases remained unmatched. The DNA for the CDR3 is TGTGCCAGCAGCTTAAGGCTAGCGGGAGGCCTCGGCTCTTACAATGAGCAGTTCTTC. Translating it yields CASSLRLAGGLGSYNEQFF. Looking up the rest from reference TRBV11-3 and TRBJ2-1 gives the full variable domain: EAGVVQSPRYKIIEKKQPVAFWCNPISGHNTLYWYLQNLGQGPELLIRYENEEAVDDSQLPKDRFSAERLKGVDSTLKIQPAELGDSAVYLCASSLRLAGGLGSYNEQFFGPGTRLTVL.

The rearrangement links TRBV5-6 to TRBJ2-1; D call uncertain. The CDR3 covers 14 residues. With 2 bases removed from V and 4 bases from J, the gap between germline ends came to 10 bases. CDR1 and CDR2 (germline): SGHDT, YYEEEE. CDR3 sequence (DNA): TGTGCCAGCAGCTTTACGCCCGGGTACAATGAGCAGTTCTTC. This translates into CASSFTPGYNEQFF.

The gene calls are TRBV14 and TRBJ2-7; maybe TRBD1 (8 bases). CDR3 length: 14 amino acids. From germline, CDR1 is SGHDN and CDR2 FVKESK. V gave up 3 bases and J gave up 4 bases, with 13 bases separating them. The CDR3 protein is CASSQTGEGYEQYF. CDR3 DNA sequence: TGTGCCAGCAGCCAGACAGGGGAGGGATACGAGCAGTACTTC.

In this sample, this clone turned up once. This chain uses TRBV5-7 with TRBJ1-1, with TRBD1 identical over 7 bases. TRBV5-7 qualifies as an ORF whose function is uncertain. The ends lost 6 bases at V and 4 bases at J; junction bases unmatched: 6. The CDR3 spans 13 residues. In DNA, the CDR3 is TGTGCCAGCATCATGACAGGGCCCACTGAAGCTTTCTTT. This translates into CASIMTGPTEAFF.

This chain connects TRBV5-1 to TRBJ2-1; D is ambiguous. Trimming took 0 bases from V and 3 from J, leaving 16 bases between them. Per the germline V gene, CDR1 is SGHRS and CDR2 is YFSETQ. CDR3 length: 17 residues. CDR3 region: CASSLGSGLSIYNEQFF. In DNA, the CDR3 is TGCGCCAGCAGCTTGGGTAGTGGGCTTTCCATCTACAATGAGCAGTTCTTC. The entire variable domain, with the rest obtained from reference TRBV5-1 and TRBJ2-1, is as follows: KAGVTQTPRYLIKTRGQQVTLSCSPISGHRSVSWYQQTPGQGLQFLFEYFSETQRNKGNFPGRFSGRQFSNSRSEMNVSTLELGDSALYLCASSLGSGLSIYNEQFFGPGTRLTVL.

The V and J genes are TRBV6-5 and TRBJ1-3; the D gene is possibly TRBD1 (6 bases). Trimming took 0 bases from V and 4 from J, leaving 13 bases between them. The CDR3 totals 16 residues. In germline, CDR1 is MNHEY, CDR2 SVGAGI. The CDR3 DNA sequence: TGTGCCAGCAGTTACTCGGGGACAACAAGCGGAAACACCATATATTTT. The encoded protein is CASSYSGTTSGNTIYF.

This rearrangement joins TRBV18 to TRBJ1-1, with 10 bases that match TRBD1. V gave up 2 bases and J gave up 6 bases; unmatched junction bases: 3. The germline V gene has CDR1 KGHSH and CDR2 LQKENI. The CDR3 spans 14 residues. The chain's CDR3 is CASSPGTGESEAFF. Written as DNA, the CDR3 is TGTGCCAGCTCACCAGGGACAGGGGAATCTGAAGCTTTCTTT.

This clone was observed a handful of times. The chain couples TRBV7-9 to TRBJ1-1, with 8 bases matching TRBD1. The V gene's germline CDR1 is SEHNR and CDR2 FQNEAQ (reference sequence). Trimming removed 5 bases from V and 11 bases from J; junction bases left unmatched: 10. The CDR3 spans 13 residues. CDR3 nucleotide sequence: TGTGCCAGCAGCCCCCGGGACAGGTGGATGGCTTTCTTT. It specifies CASSPRDRWMAFF.

The chain joins TRBV11-2 to TRBJ2-7; D is unclear. This CDR3 contains 15 residues. V shed 8 bases and J shed 2 bases, with 19 bases lying between them. Germline CDR1 SGHAT, CDR2 FQNNGV. The CDR3 spells CASRSLRQAPYEQYF. Written as DNA, the CDR3 is TGTGCCAGCCGCAGTCTCCGACAAGCTCCCTACGAGCAGTACTTC.

The gene calls are TRBV5-8 and TRBJ2-5; 11 bases line up with TRBD1. In germline, CDR1 is SGHTS, CDR2 YDEGEE. The length of the CDR3 is 15 residues. The V segment lost 4 bases and the J segment 4 bases; nucleotides outside the gene matches: 6. CDR3 sequence (DNA): TGTGCCAGCAGCCTCGGGACAGGGGGGGGAGAGACCCAGTACTTC. Translating gives CASSLGTGGGETQYF.

This clone has just a few counts. Written as DNA, the CDR3 is TGTGCCTGGAGTCCTTCGGCGGCCCTCCAAGAGACCCAGTACTTC. This translates into CAWSPSAALQETQYF. The rearrangement uses TRBV30 and TRBJ2-5; no clear D gene. The germline V gene encodes CDR1 GTSNPN and CDR2 SVGIG (reference sequence). Trimming took 2 bases from V and 1 from J, leaving 14 bases between them. The CDR3 contains 15 residues.

The gene calls are TRBV7-8 and TRBJ2-3; tentative D call: TRBD2 (6 bases). CDR1 is SGHVS and CDR2 is FQNEAQ in the germline V gene. Deletions cut 3 bases from V and 3 bases from J, with 10 bases between. CDR3 length: 14 amino acids. The CDR3: CASSFGGTTDTQYF. CDR3 DNA: TGTGCCAGCAGCTTTGGCGGGACTACAGATACGCAGTATTTT.

The gene calls are TRBV6-1 and TRBJ2-1; D not certain. Germline assignment: CDR1 MNHNS and CDR2 SASEGT. Trimming left V 2 bases short and J 2 bases short, with 7 bases between. The CDR3 spans 14 residues. The CDR3 DNA follows: TGTGCCAGCAGTGAATACTACACCTACAATGAGCAGTTCTTC. This translates into CASSEYYTYNEQFF.

The V call is TRBV19, the J call TRBJ2-5; D unclear. The CDR3 extends over 14 amino acids. Trimming took off 6 bases at V and 0 bases at J, with 11 bases between the two ends. Germline CDR1 LNHDA, CDR2 SQIVND (reference sequence). The CDR3, as DNA: TGTGCCAGTAGCGCACGTTACAACCAAGAGACCCAGTACTTC. Encoded protein: CASSARYNQETQYF.

This clone was recorded a few times. This chain uses TRBV5-1 with TRBJ1-2; 8 bases agree with TRBD1. After removal of 4 bases from V and 7 bases from J, the junction contained 9 bases not matched to a gene. This CDR3 is 14 amino acids long. Germline CDR1 is SGHRS and CDR2 is YFSETQ. CDR3 sequence reads: CASSDPTGAGGYTF. The CDR3 region has the DNA TGCGCCAGCAGCGACCCGACAGGGGCGGGTGGCTACACCTTC.

V usage is TRBV2 and J usage is TRBJ1-1; D ambiguous. CDR3 length equals 15 residues. The germline V and J ends were trimmed by 6 bases and 0 bases, with 14 bases remaining between them. From germline, CDR1 is SNHLY and CDR2 FYNNEI. The CDR3 region has the DNA TGTGCCAGCAGAAAGACTAACAACGTGAACACTGAAGCTTTCTTT. Protein: CASRKTNNVNTEAFF.

V gene TRBV5-8 combines with J gene TRBJ2-7, with D possibly being TRBD2 (6 bases). CDR1 SGHTS and CDR2 YDEGEE come from the germline V gene. With 2 bases removed from V and 2 bases from J, the gap between germline ends came to 11 bases. This CDR3 comprises 14 residues. In nucleotides, the CDR3 is TGTGCCAGCAGCTTCGGGAGAGCCACCTACGAGCAGTACTTC. Protein product: CASSFGRATYEQYF.

In this sample, this clone turned up a few times. V gene TRBV7-9 combines with J gene TRBJ2-1; D possibly corresponds to TRBD2 (6 bases). Germline assignment: CDR1 SEHNR and CDR2 FQNEAQ (reference sequence). The CDR3 extends over 13 amino acids. V lost 3 bases to trimming and J lost 6 bases, with 9 bases between them. The CDR3 DNA reads as TGTGCCAGCAGCTTGGGACTGAGCAATGAGCAGTTCTTC. Its translation is CASSLGLSNEQFF.

This chain uses TRBV5-4 with TRBJ2-6, with a weak D call TRBD2 (6 bases). CDR3 length equals 16 residues. Trimming removed 4 bases at V and 0 bases at J, with 11 bases between. Germline V CDR1 and CDR2: SGHNT, YYREEE (reference sequence). The CDR3 loop is CASSRGGLSGANVLTF. The DNA for the CDR3 is TGTGCCAGCAGCAGGGGAGGACTCTCTGGGGCCAACGTCCTGACTTTC. The entire variable domain, with the rest obtained from reference TRBV5-4 and TRBJ2-6, is as follows: ETGVTQSPTHLIKTRGQQVTLRCSSQSGHNTVSWYQQALGQGPQFIFQYYREEENGRGNFPPRFSGLQFPNYSSELNVNALELDDSALYLCASSRGGLSGANVLTFGAGSRLTVL.

The chain joins TRBV5-4 to TRBJ1-1; D might be TRBD1 (5 bases). Germline CDR1 and CDR2: SGHNT and YYREEE (reference sequence). This CDR3 region has 13 residues. V shed 3 bases and J shed 7 bases, with 13 bases lying between them. CDR3 bases: TGTGCCAGCAGCTCCTCGACGGGACTTGAAGCTTTCTTT. Protein sequence: CASSSSTGLEAFF.

Turning to this clone: This specimen includes other DNA sequences encoding the same CDR3. V and J are TRBV27 and TRBJ1-1; D is perhaps TRBD1 (6 bases). The CDR3 consists of 13 residues. The germline V gene has CDR1 MNHEY and CDR2 SMNVEV (reference sequence). Trimming stripped 2 bases from V and 5 bases from J, with 9 bases between. The CDR3 region has the DNA TGTGCCAGCAGTTTACAGGGGCGTACTGAAGCTTTCTTT. Translated: CASSLQGRTEAFF.

About this clone: Distinct nucleotide sequences in the sample also encode this CDR3. The CDR3 nucleotides read TGTGCCAGCAGCTTGTCGACTCACTCCTACGAGCAGTACTTC. Translating it yields CASSLSTHSYEQYF. The rearrangement links TRBV11-2 to TRBJ2-7; D is unclear. The V gene lost 3 bases and the J gene lost 0 bases, with 9 bases spanning the gap. The CDR3 is 14 residues long. Germline loops: CDR1 SGHAT, CDR2 FQNNGV.

The chain combines TRBV28 with TRBJ2-1; 8 bases are a match to TRBD2. CDR1 MDHEN and CDR2 SYDVKM come from the germline V gene. CDR3 length equals 17 residues. V was clipped by 5 bases and J by 1 base; unmatched bases: 10. The chain's CDR3 is CASSTGGAGGSYNEQFF. The DNA of the CDR3 is TGTGCCAGCAGTACCGGTGGGGCGGGAGGTTCCTACAATGAGCAGTTCTTC.